A selection of T cell receptor beta chains follows, all from one sample in a study of T cell repertoires in cytomegalovirus infection. One entry per CDR3 protein, called by TCRdb with MiXCR from the reads. The top ten hold roughly 16% of the sample, which has 200,000 to 300,000 distinct CDR3 sequences, less than 9.5% seen once. The sample was PBMCs. These receptors were taken from a human donor in good health (CMV status not recorded). Some clones in this sample may be carry-over from other donors' samples. The CDR3 runs from the conserved cysteine through the conserved F or W. A D gene is named only where the DNA matches it firmly. A row's size may be missing; if present it is once, few, many or a size class.

>few|TRBJ2-5|TRBD1|TRBV20-1|15
CSATPGQGIQETQYF
TGCAGTGCTACCCCAGGACAGGGGATCCAAGAGACCCAGTACTTC
>-|TRBJ1-1|-|TRBV20-1|16
CSASAGWGARNTEAFF
TGCAGTGCAAGCGCCGGTTGGGGGGCGAGGAACACTGAAGCTTTCTTT
>many|TRBJ2-3|-|TRBV7-2|15
CASSPGLRGTDTQYF
TGTGCCAGCAGCCCGGGACTCCGTGGCACAGATACGCAGTATTTT
>-|TRBJ1-4|-|TRBV20-1|13
CSAPPPTNEKLFF
TGCAGTGCTCCCCCACCAACTAATGAAAAACTGTTTTTT
>-|TRBJ2-1|-|TRBV19|14
CAPTGVPYYNEQFF
TGTGCTCCTACGGGGGTTCCTTACTACAATGAGCAGTTCTTC
>-|TRBJ2-5|-|TRBV23-1|13
CASSRDHGETQYF
TGCGCCAGCAGTCGGGACCACGGAGAGACCCAGTACTTC
>-|TRBJ2-1|TRBD1|TRBV12-3/TRBV12-4|15
CASSLGTGVLNEQFF
TGTGCCAGCAGCCTAGGGACAGGAGTACTAAATGAGCAGTTCTTC
>few|TRBJ2-2|-|TRBV27|13
CASSPATTGELFF
TGTGCCAGCAGTCCCGCGACTACCGGGGAGCTGTTTTTT
>few|TRBJ1-2|TRBD1|TRBV3-1|15
CASSSQGDPIYGYTF
TGTGCCAGCAGCTCCCAGGGGGACCCAATATATGGCTACACCTTC
>many|TRBJ1-6|TRBD1|TRBV6-6|16
CASSTSPGQDNSPLHF
TGTGCCAGCAGTACAAGCCCGGGACAGGATAATTCACCCCTCCACTTT
>many|TRBJ2-2|-|TRBV7-2|15
CASSLEHPNTGELFF
TGTGCCAGCAGCTTAGAACACCCGAACACCGGGGAGCTGTTTTTT
>few|TRBJ1-4|-|TRBV6-6|14
CASSNKDFNEKLFF
TGTGCCAGCAGTAACAAGGATTTTAATGAAAAACTGTTTTTT
>few|TRBJ1-1|-|TRBV7-9|13
CASTATGNTEAFF
TGTGCCAGCACCGCGACAGGGAACACTGAAGCTTTCTTT
>many|TRBJ1-5|TRBD1|TRBV19|16
CASSMPTGQGYQPQHF
TGTGCCAGTAGTATGCCCACGGGACAGGGCTATCAGCCCCAGCATTTT
>few|TRBJ2-5|-|TRBV5-4|12
CASSLDSVTQYF
TGTGCCAGCAGCTTGGATTCGGTGACCCAGTACTTC
>many|TRBJ1-3|-|TRBV20-1|12
CSAMISGNTIYF
TGCAGTGCTATGATCTCTGGAAACACCATATATTTT
>many|TRBJ2-7|-|TRBV24-1|15
CATSDSTTGAYEQYF
TGTGCCACCAGTGATTCGACGACAGGAGCCTACGAGCAGTACTTC